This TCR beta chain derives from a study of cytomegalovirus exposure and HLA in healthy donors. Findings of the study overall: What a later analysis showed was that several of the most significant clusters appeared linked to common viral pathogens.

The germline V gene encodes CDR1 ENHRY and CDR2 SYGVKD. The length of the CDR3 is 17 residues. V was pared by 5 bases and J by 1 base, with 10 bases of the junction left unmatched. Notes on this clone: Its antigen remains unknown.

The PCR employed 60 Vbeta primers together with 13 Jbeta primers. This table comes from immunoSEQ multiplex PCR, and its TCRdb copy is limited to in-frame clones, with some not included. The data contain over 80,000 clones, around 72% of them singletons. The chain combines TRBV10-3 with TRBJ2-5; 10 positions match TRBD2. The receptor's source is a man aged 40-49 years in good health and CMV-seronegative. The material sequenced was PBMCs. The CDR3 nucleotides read TGTGCCATCAGTACACCGGGACTAGCGTCCCTCCAAGAGACCCAGTACTTC. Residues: CAISTPGLASLQETQYF.